The 24 T cell receptor beta chains in this list originate from one sample, sequenced in a study of neurological immune-mediated disorders. TCRdb reprocessed the 5' RACE reads via MiXCR and lists one record per CDR3 protein. The profile shows tens of thousands of distinct CDR3 sequences, about 15% of them singletons. The sequenced sample was PBMCs. Source of these receptors: a woman aged 40 to 50 in good health.

This clonotype was observed many times. The chain has TRBV20-1 and TRBJ2-2; D gene ambiguous. The CDR3 has 12 residues. The V and J ends lost 5 bases and 2 bases respectively, with 6 bases between them. Germline CDR1 reads DFQATT; CDR2 reads SNEGSKA (reference sequence). DNA for the CDR3: TGCAGTGCTCCCGACAACACCGGGGAGCTGTTTTTT. This gives the protein CSAPDNTGELFF.

In this sample, this clonotype turned up many times. CDR3 residues: CASSQRRGVVNEQYF. The CDR3 DNA follows: TGTGCCAGCAGCCAAAGGAGAGGGGTAGTGAACGAGCAGTACTTC. The rearrangement links TRBV11-2 to TRBJ2-7; the D gene could be TRBD1 or TRBD2 (5 bases each). CDR3 size: 15 residues. Germline loops: CDR1 SGHAT, CDR2 FQNNGV. Trimming took off 5 bases at V and 5 bases at J, with 19 bases between the two ends.

This clonotype was found many times. The genes are TRBV3-1 and TRBJ2-5; 13 positions match TRBD2. From germline, CDR1 is LGHDT and CDR2 YNNKEL (reference sequence). J lost 1 base, V lost 4 bases, and 3 bases had no gene match. The CDR3 covers 16 residues. Here the CDR3 DNA reads TGTGCCAGCAGCCCGGGACTAGCGGGGCCCCAAGAGACCCAGTACTTC. Translated, it gives CASSPGLAGPQETQYF.

This clonotype was counted ten times or more. The chain links TRBV20-1 to TRBJ2-3; possibly TRBD1 or TRBD2 for D (5 bases each). The V end was cut by 2 bases, the J end by 2 bases, with 11 bases between. This CDR3 is built from 14 residues. From germline, CDR1 is DFQATT and CDR2 SNEGSKA (reference sequence). Here the CDR3 reads CSARQSGTTDTQYF. CDR3 DNA: TGCAGTGCTAGACAGTCGGGGACCACAGATACGCAGTATTTT.

This clonotype has a count of ten or more. The rearrangement joins TRBV7-2 to TRBJ2-7; D gene uncertain. The CDR3 length is 14 residues. The germline gives CDR1 SGHTA, CDR2 FQGNSA. V was trimmed by 2 bases and J by 7 bases, leaving 15 bases between them. This CDR3 is CASSLPSVRREQYF. CDR3 in DNA: TGTGCCAGCAGCTTACCCTCAGTACGACGGGAGCAGTACTTC.

This clonotype showed up many times. This chain connects TRBV25-1 to TRBJ2-5; 9 positions agree with TRBD1. The CDR3 contains 15 residues. Trimming removed 6 bases from V and 4 bases from J; junction bases left unmatched: 9. Looked up from germline, CDR1 is MGHDK and CDR2 is SYGVNS. The DNA for the CDR3 is TGTGCCAGCAGCGTTATGGGACAGGGCCTAGAGACCCAGTACTTC. It codes for CASSVMGQGLETQYF.

This clonotype was counted many times. CDR3 region: CASSPTQDRGQGYTF. CDR3 nucleotide sequence: TGTGCCAGCTCACCTACTCAGGACAGGGGGCAAGGCTACACCTTC. The chain combines TRBV18 with TRBJ1-2; 11 nucleotides align to TRBD1. V lost 3 bases to trimming and J lost 8 bases; unmatched junction nucleotides: 8. CDR1 and CDR2 (germline): KGHSH, LQKENI. The CDR3 totals 15 residues.

The table lists this clonotype with many counts. The chain is built from TRBV12-3 or TRBV12-4 and TRBJ2-7; D remains unclear. The CDR3 is 13 residues long. Trimming shortened V by 1 base and J by 4 bases, and 8 bases separated the two germline ends. CDR3 region: CASSLDQMYEQYV. CDR3 coding DNA: TGTGCCAGCAGTTTAGACCAGATGTACGAGCAGTACGTC.

A few counts support this clonotype. This sequence joins TRBV18 and TRBJ2-6; D gene uncertain. The CDR3 extends over 18 amino acids. V was pared by 3 bases and J by 0 bases, with 15 bases between. CDR1 is KGHSH and CDR2 is LQKENI in the germline V gene. CDR3 region: CASSPVERASSGANVLTF. CDR3 sequence (DNA): TGTGCCAGCTCACCGGTAGAAAGGGCCAGCTCTGGGGCCAACGTCCTGACTTTC.

There are many counts of this clonotype. In DNA, the CDR3 is TGTGCCAGCAGCCCCTGGACGAGGACCGACGAGCAGTACTTC. This codes for CASSPWTRTDEQYF. This chain links TRBV3-1 with TRBJ2-7; D gene unclear. Germline loops: CDR1 LGHDT, CDR2 YNNKEL (reference sequence). Trimming took 4 bases from V and 5 from J, leaving 15 bases between them. CDR3 length: 14 amino acids.

This clonotype was counted only a few times. A much bigger clone sits one base away, suggesting this may be a read error. This chain uses TRBV5-6 with TRBJ2-3; 8 bases map to TRBD2. V lost 4 bases and J lost 1; bases outside the gene matches: 5. The CDR3 totals 15 residues. Per germline, CDR1 SGHDT and CDR2 YYEEEE. The CDR3 protein is CASSPRGGGTDTQYF. DNA for the CDR3: TGTGCCAGCAGCCCCCGGGGGGGGGGCACAGATACGCAGTATTTT.

At least ten counts were recorded for this clonotype. The chain recombines TRBV15 with TRBJ2-5; 8 nucleotides align to TRBD2. The CDR3 extends over 17 amino acids. J lost 6 bases, V lost 0 bases, and 12 bases had no gene match. Germline CDR1 is LNHNV and CDR2 is YYDKDF (reference sequence). The CDR3 DNA reads TGTGCCACCAGCAGAGATCAGGGTAGCGGGGCCCTGAAGACCCAGTACTTC. This codes for CATSRDQGSGALKTQYF.

Many counts were recorded for this clonotype. The chain joins TRBV5-5 to TRBJ1-2; tentative D call: TRBD1 (6 bases). Germline CDR1 and CDR2: SGHKS and YYEKEE (reference sequence). V lost 0 bases, J lost 3 bases, and 9 bases lay in between. The length of the CDR3 is 14 residues. Here the CDR3 DNA reads TGTGCCAGCAGCTTGGCCCCAGGGGACTATGGCTACACCTTC. Translation gives CASSLAPGDYGYTF.

This clonotype has a count of ten or more. The rearrangement joins TRBV4-1 to TRBJ2-2; a weak D match, TRBD1 (7 bases). Germline-derived CDR1 and CDR2 are MGHRA and YSYEKL. The CDR3 loop spans 17 amino acids. V dropped 4 bases and J dropped 5 bases, with 20 bases sitting between them. As DNA, the CDR3 is TGCGCCAGCAGCCCGTATGGGATGCAGGGGGGTACCGGGGAGCTGTTTTTT. Its translation: CASSPYGMQGGTGELFF.

Of note for this clonotype: One end of the junction varies from germline; a read error may be responsible. The chain has TRBV7-2 and TRBJ1-5, with TRBD1 matching 7 bases. This CDR3 is built from 13 residues. Germline V gene data show CDR1 as SGHTA and CDR2 as FQGNSA. The CDR3 spells CASSARDSRTQHF. The CDR3 DNA follows: TGTGCCAGCAGCGCTCGGGACAGCAGAACCCAGCACTTT.

The V and J genes are TRBV12-3 or TRBV12-4 and TRBJ2-3; D remains unclear. The CDR3 totals 14 residues. V gave up 2 bases and J gave up 2 bases, with 8 bases separating them. This CDR3 reads CASSLLPDTDTQYF. The CDR3 bases are TGTGCCAGCAGTTTACTACCAGACACAGATACGCAGTATTTT.

The chain recombines TRBV20-1 with TRBJ2-3, with 10 bases identical to TRBD1. V shed 3 bases, J shed 0 bases, and the junction held 9 bases outside the gene matches. The CDR3 totals 17 residues. Germline V gene sequence: CDR1 DFQATT, CDR2 SNEGSKA (reference sequence). The CDR3 coding sequence is TGCAGTGCTAGGGACCCGGGGGACAGGGGTAGCACAGATACGCAGTATTTT. Translation: CSARDPGDRGSTDTQYF.

There are many counts of this clonotype. This CDR3 is CASSLEPGGDRETQYF. In DNA form, the CDR3 reads TGCGCCAGCAGCTTGGAGCCAGGGGGCGATCGAGAGACCCAGTACTTC. J is TRBJ2-5 and V is TRBV5-1; TRBD1 matches at 8 bases. The CDR3 totals 16 residues. The trim removed 0 bases at V and 4 bases at J, leaving 8 bases unmatched. Germline V CDR1 and CDR2: SGHRS, YFSETQ. The whole variable domain, remainder taken from reference TRBV5-1 and TRBJ2-5, is KAGVTQTPRYLIKTRGQQVTLSCSPISGHRSVSWYQQTPGQGLQFLFEYFSETQRNKGNFPGRFSGRQFSNSRSEMNVSTLELGDSALYLCASSLEPGGDRETQYFGPGTRLLVL.

Remarks on this clonotype: This sequence may be a read error, since a much larger clone differs from it by one base. The V and J genes are TRBV27 and TRBJ2-6; 7 nucleotides align to TRBD2. CDR3 length: 18 residues. V lost 1 base, J lost 2 bases, and 8 bases stayed unmatched. Germline loops: CDR1 MNHEY, CDR2 SMNVEV (reference sequence). The CDR3 nucleotides read TGTGCCAGCAGTTTATACACTAATGGGGGGGCTGGGGCCAACGTCCTGACTTTC. Translating gives CASSLYTNGGAGANVLTF.

V usage is TRBV12-3 or TRBV12-4 and J usage is TRBJ2-4, with 7 bases identical to TRBD1. The CDR3 consists of 18 residues. J was trimmed by 1 base and V by 4 bases; bases with no gene match: 13. DNA of the CDR3: TGTGCCAGCAGTTCGGACAGGTCCGGCGGTATGGCCAAAAACATTCAGTACTTC. Translated, it gives CASSSDRSGGMAKNIQYF.

This clonotype was observed many times. The V and J genes are TRBV6-2 or TRBV6-3 and TRBJ2-7; 7 bases line up with TRBD2. The CDR3 covers 13 residues. Per germline, CDR1 MNHEY and CDR2 SVGEGT. V lost 2 bases and J lost 5; bases outside the gene matches: 3. The DNA of the CDR3 is TGTGCCAGCAGTTACCGGCTAGCGGACGAGCAGTACGTC. Residues: CASSYRLADEQYV.

The chain carries TRBV3-1 and TRBJ1-1, with TRBD1 identical over 7 bases. V lost 7 bases to trimming and J lost 3 bases; unmatched junction nucleotides: 17. The CDR3 consists of 17 residues. Per the germline V gene, CDR1 is LGHDT and CDR2 is YNNKEL (reference sequence). For the CDR3, the DNA is TGTGCCAGCACCGCCGGGACAGACATTACTATGGACACTGAAGCTTTCTTT. Translating gives CASTAGTDITMDTEAFF.

A remark on this clonotype: This sequence may be a read error, since a much larger clone differs from it by one base. The rearrangement links TRBV15 to TRBJ2-2; 9 positions match TRBD2. V shed 3 bases and J 7 bases; nucleotides not matched to a gene: 9. CDR1 is LNHNV, CDR2 YYDKDF, per germline (reference sequence). There are 16 residues in the CDR3. The chain's CDR3 is CATSRRERGADGELFF. CDR3 DNA: TGTGCCACCAGCAGGAGGGAGCGGGGGGCCGACGGGGAGCTGTTTTTT. Combining the CDR3 with reference TRBV15 and TRBJ2-2 gives the whole variable domain DAMVIQNPRYQVTQFGKPVTLSCSQTLNHNVMYWYQQKSSQAPKLLFHYYDKDFNNEADTPDNFQSRRPNTSFCFLDIRSPGLGDTAMYLCATSRRERGADGELFFGEGSRLTVL.

This clonotype was counted ten times or more. V is TRBV20-1 and J is TRBJ2-7; D tentatively fits TRBD1 or TRBD2 (5 bases each). Deletions cut 6 bases from V and 0 bases from J, with 9 bases between. Per germline, CDR1 DFQATT and CDR2 SNEGSKA (reference sequence). This CDR3 has 12 amino acids. The CDR3 protein is CSAGDGSYEQYV. CDR3 nucleotide sequence: TGCAGTGCGGGGGACGGCTCCTACGAGCAGTACGTC.